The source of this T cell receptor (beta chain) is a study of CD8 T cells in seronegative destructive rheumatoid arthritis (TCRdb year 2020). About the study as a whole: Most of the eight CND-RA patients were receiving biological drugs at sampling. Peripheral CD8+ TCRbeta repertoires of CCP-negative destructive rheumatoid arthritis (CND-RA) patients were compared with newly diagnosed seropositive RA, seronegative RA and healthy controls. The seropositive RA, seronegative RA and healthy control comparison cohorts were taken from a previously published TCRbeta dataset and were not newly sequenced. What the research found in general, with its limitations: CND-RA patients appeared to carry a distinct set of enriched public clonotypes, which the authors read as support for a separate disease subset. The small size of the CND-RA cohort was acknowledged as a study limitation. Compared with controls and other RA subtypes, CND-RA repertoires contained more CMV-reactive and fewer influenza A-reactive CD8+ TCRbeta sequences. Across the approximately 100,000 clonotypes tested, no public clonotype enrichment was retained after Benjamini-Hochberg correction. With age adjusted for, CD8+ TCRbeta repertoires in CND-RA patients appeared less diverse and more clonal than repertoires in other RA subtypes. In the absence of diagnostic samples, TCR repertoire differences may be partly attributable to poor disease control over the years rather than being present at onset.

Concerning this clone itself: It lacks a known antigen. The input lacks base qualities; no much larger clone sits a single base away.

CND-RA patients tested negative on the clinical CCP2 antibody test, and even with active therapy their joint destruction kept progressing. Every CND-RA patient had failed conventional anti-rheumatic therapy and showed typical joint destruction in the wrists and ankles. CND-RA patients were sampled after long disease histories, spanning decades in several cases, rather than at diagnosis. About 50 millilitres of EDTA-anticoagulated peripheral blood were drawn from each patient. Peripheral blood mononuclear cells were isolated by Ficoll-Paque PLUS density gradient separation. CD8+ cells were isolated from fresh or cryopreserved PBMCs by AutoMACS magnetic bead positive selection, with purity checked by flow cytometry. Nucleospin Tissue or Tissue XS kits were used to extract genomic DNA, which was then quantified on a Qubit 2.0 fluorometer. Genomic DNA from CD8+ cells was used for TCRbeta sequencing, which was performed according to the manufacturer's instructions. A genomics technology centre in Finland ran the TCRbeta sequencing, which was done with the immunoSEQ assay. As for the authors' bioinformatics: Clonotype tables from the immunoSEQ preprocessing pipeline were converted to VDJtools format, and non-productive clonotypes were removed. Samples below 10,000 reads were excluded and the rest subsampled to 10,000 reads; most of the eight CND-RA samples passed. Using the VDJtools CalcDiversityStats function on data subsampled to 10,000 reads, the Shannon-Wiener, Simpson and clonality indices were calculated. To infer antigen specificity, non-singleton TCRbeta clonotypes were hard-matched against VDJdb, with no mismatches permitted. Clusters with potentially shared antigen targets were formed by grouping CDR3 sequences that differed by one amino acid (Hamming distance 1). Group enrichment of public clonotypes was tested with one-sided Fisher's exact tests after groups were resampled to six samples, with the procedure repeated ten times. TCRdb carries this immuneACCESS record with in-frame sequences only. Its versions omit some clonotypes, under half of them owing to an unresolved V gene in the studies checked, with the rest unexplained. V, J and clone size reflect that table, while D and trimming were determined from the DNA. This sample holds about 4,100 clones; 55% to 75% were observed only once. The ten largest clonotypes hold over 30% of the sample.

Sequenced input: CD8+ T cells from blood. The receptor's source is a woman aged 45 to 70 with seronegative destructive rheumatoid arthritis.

The DNA sequence reads TGTGCCAGCAGCCCCGGGGTGAACTATGGCTACACCTTC. The encoded protein is CASSPGVNYGYTF. The chain links TRBV7-9 with TRBJ1-2, with no D gene named confidently. V loses 5 bases of germline sequence and J loses 2 bases, and the interval between the two ends is 9 bases. Via the germline V gene (reference sequence), CDR1 is SEHNR and CDR2 FQNEAQ. The CDR3 sequence holds 13 residues, the cysteine and phenylalanine included. Just CDR3 DNA is preserved here, 39 bases in frame from base 1.